A selection of T cell receptor beta chains follows, all from one sample in a study of CD8 T cells in ankylosing spondylitis. TCRdb independently ran MiXCR on the 5' RACE reads; one entry per CDR3 protein. The data hold 350,000 or so distinct CDR3 sequences, with approximately 14% observed a single time. The material sequenced was blood, either unsorted or a sorted T cell fraction (not recorded which). These receptor sequences come from a male donor with ankylosing spondylitis or in good health (not recorded which). The CDR3 runs from the conserved cysteine through the conserved F or W. A D gene is named only where the DNA matches it firmly. The size entry is marked missing in some rows and otherwise reads once, few, many or a size class.

j_call | d_call | v_call | clone_size | cdr3_aa | cdr3_nt
TRBJ2-3 | NA | TRBV3-1 | many | CASSQEGRGLTDTQYF | TGTGCCAGCAGCCAAGAGGGCAGGGGTCTCACAGATACGCAGTATTTT
TRBJ1-1 | TRBD1 | TRBV5-1 | NA | CASRGGDRVTEAFF | TGCGCCAGCAGGGGAGGGGACAGGGTGACTGAAGCTTTCTTT
TRBJ2-5 | TRBD2 | TRBV18 | NA | CASSPVAGWETQYF | TGTGCCAGCTCACCGGTAGCGGGATGGGAGACCCAGTACTTC
TRBJ1-5 | NA | TRBV6-2/TRBV6-3 | many | CASSYSRDNQPQHF | TGTGCCAGCAGTTACTCAAGGGATAATCAGCCCCAGCATTTT
TRBJ1-1 | NA | TRBV10-3 | NA | CATKGGADTEAFF | TGTGCCACCAAAGGGGGTGCGGACACTGAAGCTTTCTTT
TRBJ2-7 | NA | TRBV5-1 | NA | CASSLTDLPYEQYF | TGCGCCAGCAGCTTGACCGACCTTCCCTACGAGCAGTACTTC
TRBJ2-1 | NA | TRBV11-2 | few | CASRPSTWTGSEQFF | TGTGCCAGCAGGCCGTCAACCTGGACTGGGAGTGAGCAGTTCTTC
TRBJ2-5 | NA | TRBV7-9 | few | CASSFDRGQETQYF | TGTGCCAGCAGCTTCGATAGAGGTCAAGAGACCCAGTACTTC
TRBJ2-5 | TRBD1 | TRBV5-1 | few | CASSWDREVETQYF | TGCGCCAGCAGCTGGGACAGAGAGGTGGAGACCCAGTACTTC
TRBJ2-7 | NA | TRBV6-1 | NA | CASSPDSLPRWTYEQYF | TGTGCCAGCAGTCCCGACAGCCTCCCCCGGTGGACCTACGAGCAGTACTTC
TRBJ2-1 | TRBD2 | TRBV11-2 | few | CASSLAETSVFNEQFF | TGTGCCAGCAGCTTGGCCGAGACTAGCGTGTTCAATGAGCAGTTCTTC
TRBJ2-1 | NA | TRBV7-9 | NA | CASSLSGQSEQFF | TGTGCCAGCAGCCTTAGCGGACAAAGTGAGCAGTTCTTC
TRBJ1-5 | NA | TRBV18 | many | CASSPGGGNQPQHF | TGTGCCAGCTCACCGGGGGGTGGCAATCAGCCCCAGCATTTT
TRBJ2-2 | NA | TRBV7-2 | few | CASSSGDKTGELFF | TGTGCCAGCAGCTCGGGGGACAAGACCGGGGAGCTGTTTTTT
TRBJ2-1 | TRBD2 | TRBV5-1 | NA | CASSLVPAGDGEQFF | TGCGCCAGCAGCTTGGTTCCAGCGGGAGATGGTGAGCAGTTCTTC
TRBJ2-7 | TRBD2 | TRBV4-2 | many | CASSQDLAGVSYEQYF | TGTGCCAGCAGCCAGGACCTAGCGGGGGTCTCCTACGAGCAGTACTTC
TRBJ2-7 | NA | TRBV12-3/TRBV12-4 | NA | CASSFNWGSLSTYEQYF | TGTGCCAGCAGTTTTAATTGGGGCAGCCTCTCGACCTACGAGCAGTACTTC
TRBJ2-2 | NA | TRBV5-1 | NA | CASSGGPITGELFF | TGCGCCAGCAGCGGGGGACCGATCACCGGGGAGCTGTTTTTT
TRBJ2-1 | TRBD2 | TRBV6-1 | few | CASRLAGGMNEQFF | TGTGCCAGCAGGCTAGCGGGAGGGATGAATGAGCAGTTCTTC
TRBJ2-1 | TRBD2 | TRBV11-2 | few | CASSSTSGLVDEQFF | TGTGCCAGCAGCTCCACTAGCGGCCTTGTAGATGAGCAGTTCTTC